The TCR beta chain described here comes from a study of cytomegalovirus exposure and HLA in healthy donors. Looking at the study overall: From about 179 million T cells, an earlier analysis saw under 140 million unique TCR beta sequences. For the 300 to 450 genotyped donors, 81% fell within the Caucasian-associated ancestry cluster.

The PCR was carried out with 60 Vbeta primers and 13 Jbeta primers. Some clones are missing from TCRdb's copy, which holds only in-frame ones; the method was immunoSEQ multiplex PCR. The sample yields about 150,000 clones, 77% seen once. V was trimmed by 3 bases and J by 2 bases, leaving 20 bases between them. The CDR3 has 19 residues. The V gene's germline CDR1 is LGHNA and CDR2 YSLEER. The origin of this receptor is a male donor in good health and CMV-seronegative. Material for sequencing was PBMCs. The genes are TRBV4-3 and TRBJ1-6; possible D gene TRBD1, 5 bases. As DNA, the CDR3 is TGCGCCAGCAGCCAGGGGGTGGGAGGCCCTGAAGCCTATAATTCACCCCTCCACTTT. It translates to CASSQGVGGPEAYNSPLHF.